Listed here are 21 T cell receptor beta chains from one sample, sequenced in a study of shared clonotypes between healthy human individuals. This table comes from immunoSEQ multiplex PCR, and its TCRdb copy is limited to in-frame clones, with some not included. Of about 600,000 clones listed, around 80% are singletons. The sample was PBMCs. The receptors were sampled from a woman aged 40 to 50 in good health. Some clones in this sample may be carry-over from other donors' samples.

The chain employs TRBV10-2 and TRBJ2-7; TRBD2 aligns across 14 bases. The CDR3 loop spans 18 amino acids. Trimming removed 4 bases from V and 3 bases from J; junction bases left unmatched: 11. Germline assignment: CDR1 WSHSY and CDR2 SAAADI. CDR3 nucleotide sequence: TGCGCCAGCAGTGGCCCAGGACTAGCGGGAGGCCTACTCTACGAGCAGTACTTC. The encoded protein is CASSGPGLAGGLLYEQYF.

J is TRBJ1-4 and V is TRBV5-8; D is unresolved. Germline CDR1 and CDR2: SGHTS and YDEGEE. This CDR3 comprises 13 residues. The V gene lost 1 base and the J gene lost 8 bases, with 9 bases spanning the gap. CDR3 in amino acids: CASSLPVGEKLFF. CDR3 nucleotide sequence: TGTGCCAGCAGCTTGCCTGTTGGGGAAAAACTGTTTTTT.

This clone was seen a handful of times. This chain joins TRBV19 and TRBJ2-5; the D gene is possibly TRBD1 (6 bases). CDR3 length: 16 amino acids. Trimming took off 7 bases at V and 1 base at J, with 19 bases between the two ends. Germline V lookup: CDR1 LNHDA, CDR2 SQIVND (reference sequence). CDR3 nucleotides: TGTGCCAGTACCTCAGGGTCGGGCAGGGGCCAAGAGACCCAGTACTTC. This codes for CASTSGSGRGQETQYF.

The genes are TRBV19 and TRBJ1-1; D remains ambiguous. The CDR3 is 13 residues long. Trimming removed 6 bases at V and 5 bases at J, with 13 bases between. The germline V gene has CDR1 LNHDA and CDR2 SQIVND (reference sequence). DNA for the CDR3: TGTGCCAGTAGCCCCGGGCGAGGAACTGAAGCTTTCTTT. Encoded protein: CASSPGRGTEAFF.

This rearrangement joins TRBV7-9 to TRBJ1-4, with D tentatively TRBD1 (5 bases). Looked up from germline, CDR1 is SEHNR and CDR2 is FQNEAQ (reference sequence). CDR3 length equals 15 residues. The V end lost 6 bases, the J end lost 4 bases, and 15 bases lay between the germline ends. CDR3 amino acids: CASSFGTALNEKLFF. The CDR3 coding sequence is TGTGCCAGCAGTTTCGGGACGGCTCTTAATGAAAAACTGTTTTTT.

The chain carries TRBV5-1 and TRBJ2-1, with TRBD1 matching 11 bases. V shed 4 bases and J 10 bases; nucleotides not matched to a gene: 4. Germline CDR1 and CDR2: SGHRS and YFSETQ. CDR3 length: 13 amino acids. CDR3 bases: TGCGCCAGCAGCAGGGGACAGGGGGGCGAGCAGTTCTTC. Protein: CASSRGQGGEQFF.

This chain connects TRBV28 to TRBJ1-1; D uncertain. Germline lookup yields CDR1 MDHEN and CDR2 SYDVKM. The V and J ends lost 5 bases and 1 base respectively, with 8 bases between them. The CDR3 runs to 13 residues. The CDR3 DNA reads TGTGCCAGCAGTCCCCCGAGGAACACTGAAGCTTTCTTT. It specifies CASSPPRNTEAFF. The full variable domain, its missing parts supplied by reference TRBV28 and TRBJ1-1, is DVKVTQSSRYLVKRTGEKVFLECVQDMDHENMFWYRQDPGLGLRLIYFSYDVKMKEKGDIPEGYSVSREKKERFSLILESASTNQTSMYLCASSPPRNTEAFFGQGTRLTVV.

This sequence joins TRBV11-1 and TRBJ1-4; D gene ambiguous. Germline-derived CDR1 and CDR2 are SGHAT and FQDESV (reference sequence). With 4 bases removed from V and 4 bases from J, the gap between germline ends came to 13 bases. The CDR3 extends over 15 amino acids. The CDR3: CASSSTRGDNEKLFF. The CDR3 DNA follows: TGTGCCAGCAGCTCGACGAGAGGAGATAATGAAAAACTGTTTTTT.

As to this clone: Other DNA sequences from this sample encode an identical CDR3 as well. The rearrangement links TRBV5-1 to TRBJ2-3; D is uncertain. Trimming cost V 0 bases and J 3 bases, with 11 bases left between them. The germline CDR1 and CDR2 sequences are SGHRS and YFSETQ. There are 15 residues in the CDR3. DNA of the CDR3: TGCGCCAGCAGCTTGGTGGTGGGTGGGACAGATACGCAGTATTTT. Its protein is CASSLVVGGTDTQYF.

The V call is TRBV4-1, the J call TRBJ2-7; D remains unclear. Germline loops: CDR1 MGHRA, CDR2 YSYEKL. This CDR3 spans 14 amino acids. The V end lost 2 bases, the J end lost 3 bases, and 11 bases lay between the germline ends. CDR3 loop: CASSQHLEVYEQYF. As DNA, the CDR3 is TGCGCCAGCAGCCAACACTTGGAAGTCTACGAGCAGTACTTC.

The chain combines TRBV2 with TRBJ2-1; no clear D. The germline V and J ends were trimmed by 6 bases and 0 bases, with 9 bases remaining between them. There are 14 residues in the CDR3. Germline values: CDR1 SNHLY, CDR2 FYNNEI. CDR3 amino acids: CASRKGDSYNEQFF. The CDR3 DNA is TGTGCCAGCAGAAAAGGCGACTCCTACAATGAGCAGTTCTTC.

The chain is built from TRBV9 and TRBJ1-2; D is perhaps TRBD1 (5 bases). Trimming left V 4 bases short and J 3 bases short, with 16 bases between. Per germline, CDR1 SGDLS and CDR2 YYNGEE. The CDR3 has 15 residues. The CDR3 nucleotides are TGTGCCAGCAGCCCACGTACAGGCGGGGACTATGGCTACACCTTC. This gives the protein CASSPRTGGDYGYTF.

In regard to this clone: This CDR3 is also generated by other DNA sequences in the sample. The DNA for the CDR3 is TGTGCCAGCTCACCTGGCAGGAACCAGCCCCAGCATTTT. It translates to CASSPGRNQPQHF. The genes are TRBV18 and TRBJ1-5, with D unclear. The germline V gene encodes CDR1 KGHSH and CDR2 LQKENI. The CDR3 runs 13 residues. The V gene lost 3 bases and the J gene lost 7 bases, with 10 bases spanning the gap.

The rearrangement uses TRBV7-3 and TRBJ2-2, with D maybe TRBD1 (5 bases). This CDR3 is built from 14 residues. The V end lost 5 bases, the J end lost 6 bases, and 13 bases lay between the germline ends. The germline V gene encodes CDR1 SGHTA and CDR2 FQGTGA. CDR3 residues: CASSLHQGPGELFF. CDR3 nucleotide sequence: TGTGCCAGCAGCCTCCATCAGGGCCCCGGGGAGCTGTTTTTT.

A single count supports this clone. CDR3 coding DNA: TGTGCCAGCAGCTTGCAGAGTCTAGGGGCCAACGTCCTGACTTTC. This translates into CASSLQSLGANVLTF. The chain has TRBV5-8 and TRBJ2-6, with D hard to call. The CDR3 sequence is 15 residues long. Deletions cut 1 base from V and 4 bases from J, with 9 bases between. The germline V gene has CDR1 SGHTS and CDR2 YDEGEE. The whole variable domain, filled in from reference TRBV5-8 and TRBJ2-6, reads EAGVTQSPTHLIKTRGQQATLRCSPISGHTSVYWYQQALGLGLQFLLWYDEGEERNRGNFPPRFSGRQFPNYSSELNVNALELEDSALYLCASSLQSLGANVLTFGAGSRLTVL.

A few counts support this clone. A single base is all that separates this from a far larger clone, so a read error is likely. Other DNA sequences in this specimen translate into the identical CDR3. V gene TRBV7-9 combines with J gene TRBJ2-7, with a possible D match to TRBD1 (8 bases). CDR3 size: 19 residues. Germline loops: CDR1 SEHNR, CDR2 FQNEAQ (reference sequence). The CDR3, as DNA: TGTGCCAGCAGCCTAGCGGTGAGAACAGGGGGACTGGGGTCCTACGAGCAGTACTTC. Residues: CASSLAVRTGGLGSYEQYF. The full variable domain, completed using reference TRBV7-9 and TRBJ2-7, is DTGVSQNPRHKITKRGQNVTFRCDPISEHNRLYWYRQTLGQGPEFLTYFQNEAQLEKSRLLSDRFSAERPKGSFSTLEIQRTEQGDSAMYLCASSLAVRTGGLGSYEQYFGPGTRLTVT.

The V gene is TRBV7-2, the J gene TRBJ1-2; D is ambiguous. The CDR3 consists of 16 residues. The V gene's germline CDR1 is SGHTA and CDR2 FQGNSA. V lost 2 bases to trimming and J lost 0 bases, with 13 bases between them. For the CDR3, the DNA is TGTGCCAGCAGCTTACAAACCGCGGCTACTAACTATGGCTACACCTTC. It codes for CASSLQTAATNYGYTF. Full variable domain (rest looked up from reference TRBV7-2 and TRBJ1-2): GAGVSQSPSNKVTEKGKDVELRCDPISGHTALYWYRQSLGQGLEFLIYFQGNSAPDKSGLPSDRFSAERTGGSVSTLTIQRTQQEDSAVYLCASSLQTAATNYGYTFGSGTRLTVV.

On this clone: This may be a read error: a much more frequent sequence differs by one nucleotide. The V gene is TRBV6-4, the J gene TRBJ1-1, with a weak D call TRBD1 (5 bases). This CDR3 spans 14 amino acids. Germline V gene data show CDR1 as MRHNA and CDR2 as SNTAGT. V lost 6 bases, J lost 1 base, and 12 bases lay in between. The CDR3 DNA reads TGTGCCAGCAGACAGGACAAGGGGAACACTGAAGCTTTCTTT. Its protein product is CASRQDKGNTEAFF.

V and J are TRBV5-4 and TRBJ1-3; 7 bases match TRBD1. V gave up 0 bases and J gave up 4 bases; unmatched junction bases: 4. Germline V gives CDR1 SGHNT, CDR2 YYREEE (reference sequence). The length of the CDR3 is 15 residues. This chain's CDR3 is CASSLDRGRGNTIYF. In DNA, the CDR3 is TGTGCCAGCAGCTTGGACAGGGGTCGCGGAAACACCATATATTTT.

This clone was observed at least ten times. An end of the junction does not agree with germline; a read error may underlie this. In DNA form, the CDR3 reads TGTGCCTGGAGGTACATGACTGAAGCCTTCTTT. Protein: CAWRYMTEAFF. This chain joins TRBV30 and TRBJ1-1; D is unresolved. CDR1 GTSNPN and CDR2 SVGIG come from the germline V gene (reference sequence). The CDR3 runs 11 residues.

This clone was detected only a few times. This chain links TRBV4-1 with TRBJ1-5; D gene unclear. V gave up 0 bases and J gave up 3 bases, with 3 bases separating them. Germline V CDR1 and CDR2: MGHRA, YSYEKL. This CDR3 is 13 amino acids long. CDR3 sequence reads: CASSQDFNQPQHF. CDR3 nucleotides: TGCGCCAGCAGCCAAGATTTCAATCAGCCCCAGCATTTT.